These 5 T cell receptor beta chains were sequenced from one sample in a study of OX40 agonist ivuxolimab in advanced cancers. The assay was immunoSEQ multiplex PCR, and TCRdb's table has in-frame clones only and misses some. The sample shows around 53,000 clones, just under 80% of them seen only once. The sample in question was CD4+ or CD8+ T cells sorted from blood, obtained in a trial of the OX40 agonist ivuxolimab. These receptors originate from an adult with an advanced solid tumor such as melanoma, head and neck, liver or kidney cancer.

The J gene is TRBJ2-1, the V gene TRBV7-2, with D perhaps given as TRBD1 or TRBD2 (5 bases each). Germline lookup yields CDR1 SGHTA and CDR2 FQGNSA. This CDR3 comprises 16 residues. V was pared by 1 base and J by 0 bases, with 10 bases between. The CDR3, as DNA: TGTGCCAGCAGCTTAGGTGGGACGGTCTCCTACAATGAGCAGTTCTTC. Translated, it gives CASSLGGTVSYNEQFF.

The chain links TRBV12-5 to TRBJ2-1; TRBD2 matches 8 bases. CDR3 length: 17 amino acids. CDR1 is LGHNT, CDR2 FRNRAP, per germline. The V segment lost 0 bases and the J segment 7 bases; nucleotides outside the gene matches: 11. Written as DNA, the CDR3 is TGTGCTAGTGGTTTGGTACACTCCGGGACTAGTACAAATGAGCAGTTCTTC. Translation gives CASGLVHSGTSTNEQFF.

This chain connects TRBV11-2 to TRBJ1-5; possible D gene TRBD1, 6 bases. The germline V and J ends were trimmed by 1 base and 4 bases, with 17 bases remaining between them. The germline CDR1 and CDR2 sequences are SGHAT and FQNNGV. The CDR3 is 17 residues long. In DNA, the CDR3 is TGTGCCAGCAGCTTAGGGAGGGCCACAGGGTATAATCAGCCCCAGCATTTT. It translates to CASSLGRATGYNQPQHF.

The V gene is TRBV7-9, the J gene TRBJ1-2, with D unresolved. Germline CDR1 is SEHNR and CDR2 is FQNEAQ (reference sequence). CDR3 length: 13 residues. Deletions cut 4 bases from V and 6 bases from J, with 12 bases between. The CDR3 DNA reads TGTGCCAGCAGCTATCCCGGGAGGGATGGCTACACCTTC. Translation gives CASSYPGRDGYTF.

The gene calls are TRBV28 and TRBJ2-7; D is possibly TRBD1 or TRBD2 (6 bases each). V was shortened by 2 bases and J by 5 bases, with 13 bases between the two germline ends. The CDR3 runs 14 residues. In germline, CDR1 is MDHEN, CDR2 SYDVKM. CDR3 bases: TGTGCCAGCAGTTTAGCGGGAAGGGGGAACGAGCAGTACTTC. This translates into CASSLAGRGNEQYF.